This T cell receptor beta chain was obtained from a study of shared clonotypes between healthy human individuals. Study as a whole: CD4 naive and memory got three plates each, CD8 naive two, CD8 memory one.

Here immunoSEQ multiplex PCR was the method, and the copy in TCRdb shows in-frame clones only, minus some. The sample shows about a million clones, around 74% of them seen only once. Germline V gene lookup returns CDR1 KGHSY and CDR2 FQNENV. V lost 4 bases and J 0 bases, leaving 12 bases between the germline ends. The CDR3 is 15 amino acids. About this clone: Its antigen is undetermined.

General observations from the study: A reduction in generation probabilities was seen for non-shared clonotypes relative to those shared by all four donors.

Recent acute infections and vaccinations were absent in the healthy HIV-negative adult donors. The sequence derives from a man aged 18 to 29 in good health. Input material: memory CD4+ T cells sorted from blood. Subset in this sample: CD45RA-negative fraction. This sequence joins TRBV16 and TRBJ1-1; tentatively, D is TRBD1 (5 bases). CDR3 in DNA: TGTGCCAGCAGCCCAAAGTTGGACATGAACACTGAAGCTTTCTTT. Encoded protein: CASSPKLDMNTEAFF.